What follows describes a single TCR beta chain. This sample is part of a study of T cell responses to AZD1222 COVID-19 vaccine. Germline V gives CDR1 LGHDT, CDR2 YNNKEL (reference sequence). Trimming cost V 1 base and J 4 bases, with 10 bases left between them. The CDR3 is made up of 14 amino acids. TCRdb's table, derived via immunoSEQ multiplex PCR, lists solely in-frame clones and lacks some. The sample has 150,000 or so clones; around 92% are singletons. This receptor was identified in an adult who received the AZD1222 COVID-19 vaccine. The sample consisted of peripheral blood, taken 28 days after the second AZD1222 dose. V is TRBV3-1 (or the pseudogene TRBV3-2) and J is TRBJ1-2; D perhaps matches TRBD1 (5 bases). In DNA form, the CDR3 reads TGTGCCAGCAGCCAAGTGGCGACAGCCTATGGCTACACCTTC. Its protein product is CASSQVATAYGYTF.